This T cell receptor beta chain originates from a study of beta chain features in type 1 diabetes. Study results and limitations: Because the template was cDNA, high-expressing cells might be over-represented.

A single heparinised blood sample, averaging approximately 110 mL, was obtained per donor. V lost 5 bases, J lost 0 bases, and 10 bases lay in between. The germline V gene encodes CDR1 MNHEY and CDR2 SVGAGI. The CDR3 totals 14 residues. Of the isolated RNA, all was reverse transcribed, and so the sequenced material was expressed TCRB transcripts. There were 3.5 million or so reads on average in the naive, central memory and regulatory T cell samples. Only in-frame clones appear in the TCRdb table, and some are missing; sequencing was by immunoSEQ multiplex PCR. This sample carries fewer than 400,000 clones, 8% of them seen once, and the ten largest clones take less than 0.5%. This clone has just a few counts. Its antigen is currently unknown.

Input material: central memory CD4+ T cells from blood. The V call is TRBV6-5, the J call TRBJ1-2; D may be TRBD1 (6 bases). The TCR originated in a woman aged 18-35 years in good health. Here the CDR3 reads CASSLRTANYGYTF. For the CDR3, the DNA is TGTGCCAGCAGTCTCAGGACAGCTAACTATGGCTACACCTTC.